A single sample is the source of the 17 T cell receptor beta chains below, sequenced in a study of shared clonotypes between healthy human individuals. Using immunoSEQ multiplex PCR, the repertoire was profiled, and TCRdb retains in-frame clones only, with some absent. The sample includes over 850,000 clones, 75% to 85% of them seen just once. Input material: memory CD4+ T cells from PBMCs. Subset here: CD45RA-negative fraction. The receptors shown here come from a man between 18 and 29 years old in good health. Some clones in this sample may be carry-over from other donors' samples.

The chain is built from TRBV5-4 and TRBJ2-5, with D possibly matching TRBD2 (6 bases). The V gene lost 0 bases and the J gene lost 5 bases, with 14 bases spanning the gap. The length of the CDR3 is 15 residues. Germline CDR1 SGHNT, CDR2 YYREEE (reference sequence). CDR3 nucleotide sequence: TGTGCCAGCAGCTTGGCCAATAGCGGACGGGAGACCCAGTACTTC. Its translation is CASSLANSGRETQYF.

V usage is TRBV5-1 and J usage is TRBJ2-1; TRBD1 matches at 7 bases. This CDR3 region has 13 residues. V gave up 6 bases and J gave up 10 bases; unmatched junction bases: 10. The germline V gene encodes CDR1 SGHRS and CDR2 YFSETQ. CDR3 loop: CASTRYPGQEQFF. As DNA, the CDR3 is TGCGCCAGCACGAGATATCCGGGACAGGAGCAGTTCTTC.

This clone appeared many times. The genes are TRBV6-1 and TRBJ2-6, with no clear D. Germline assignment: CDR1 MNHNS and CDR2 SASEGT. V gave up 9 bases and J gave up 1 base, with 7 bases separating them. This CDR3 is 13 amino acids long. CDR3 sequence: CASNRSGANVLTF. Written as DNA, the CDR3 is TGTGCCAGTAACAGATCTGGGGCCAACGTCCTGACTTTC.

The CDR3, as DNA: TGTGCCAGTCAGACAGGGACAGGCGGGGACACTGAAGCTTTCTTT. It yields the protein CASQTGTGGDTEAFF. The chain couples TRBV6-5 to TRBJ1-1; 8 positions match TRBD1. The germline CDR1 and CDR2 sequences are MNHEY and SVGAGI. With V trimmed by 9 bases and J by 3 bases, 12 bases remained unmatched. The CDR3 totals 15 residues.

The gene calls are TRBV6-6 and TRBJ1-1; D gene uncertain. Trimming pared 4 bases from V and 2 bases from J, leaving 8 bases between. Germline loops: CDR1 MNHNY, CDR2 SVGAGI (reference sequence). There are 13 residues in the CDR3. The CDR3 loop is CASSFTTNTEAFF. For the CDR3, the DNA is TGTGCCAGCAGTTTCACGACTAACACTGAAGCTTTCTTT.

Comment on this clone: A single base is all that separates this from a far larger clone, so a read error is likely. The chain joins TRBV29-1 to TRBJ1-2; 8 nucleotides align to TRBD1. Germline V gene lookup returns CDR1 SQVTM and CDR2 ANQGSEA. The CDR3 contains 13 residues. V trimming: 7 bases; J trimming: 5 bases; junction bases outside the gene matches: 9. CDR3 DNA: TGCAGCGCTTCAGGGGGCTCAGGGTATGGCTACACCTTC. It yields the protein CSASGGSGYGYTF.

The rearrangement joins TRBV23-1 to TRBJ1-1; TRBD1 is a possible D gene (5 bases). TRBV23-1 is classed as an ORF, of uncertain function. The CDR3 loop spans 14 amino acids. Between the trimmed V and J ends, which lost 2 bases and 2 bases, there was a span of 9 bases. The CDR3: CASSQHGGNTEAFF. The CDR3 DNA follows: TGCGCCAGCAGTCAACACGGGGGAAACACTGAAGCTTTCTTT.

The chain's CDR3 is CASSLMASPADTGELFF. The CDR3 bases are TGTGCCAGCAGCTTAATGGCCTCCCCGGCGGACACCGGGGAGCTGTTTTTT. The V gene is TRBV7-3, the J gene TRBJ2-2; D gene unclear. Trimming cost V 1 base and J 3 bases, with 15 bases left between them. This CDR3 region has 17 residues. Germline CDR1 and CDR2: SGHTA and FQGTGA.

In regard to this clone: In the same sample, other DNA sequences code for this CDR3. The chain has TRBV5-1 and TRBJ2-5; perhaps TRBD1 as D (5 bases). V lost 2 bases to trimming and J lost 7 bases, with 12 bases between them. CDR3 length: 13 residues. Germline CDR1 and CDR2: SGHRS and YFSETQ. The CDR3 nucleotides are TGCGCCAGCAGCTTAGACAGTCTGCGGACCCAGTACTTC. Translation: CASSLDSLRTQYF.

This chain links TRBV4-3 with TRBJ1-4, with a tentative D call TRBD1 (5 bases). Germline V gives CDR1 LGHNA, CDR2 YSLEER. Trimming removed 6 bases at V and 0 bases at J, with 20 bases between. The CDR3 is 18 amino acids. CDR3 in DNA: TGCGCCAGCAGTCCAACTCCCGACAGTCTTGCAACTAATGAAAAACTGTTTTTT. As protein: CASSPTPDSLATNEKLFF.

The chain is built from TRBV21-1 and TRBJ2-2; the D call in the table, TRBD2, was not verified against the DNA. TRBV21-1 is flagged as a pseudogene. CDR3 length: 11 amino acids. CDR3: CASSHWGELFF. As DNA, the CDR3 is TGTGCCAGCAGCCACTGGGGGGAGCTGTTTTTT.

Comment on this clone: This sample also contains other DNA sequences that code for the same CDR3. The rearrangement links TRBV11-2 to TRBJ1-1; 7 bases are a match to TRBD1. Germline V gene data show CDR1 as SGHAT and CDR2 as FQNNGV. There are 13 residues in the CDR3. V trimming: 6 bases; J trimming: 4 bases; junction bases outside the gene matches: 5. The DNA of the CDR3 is TGTGCCAGCAGTTTTCAGGGGGGCACTGAAGCTTTCTTT. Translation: CASSFQGGTEAFF.

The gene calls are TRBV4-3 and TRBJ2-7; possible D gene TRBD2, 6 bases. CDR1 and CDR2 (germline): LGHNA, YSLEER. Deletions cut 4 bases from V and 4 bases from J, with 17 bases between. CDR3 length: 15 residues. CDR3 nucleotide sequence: TGCGCCAGCAGCCGAGGCGGGGCTAGCGAGTACGAGCAGTACTTC. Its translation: CASSRGGASEYEQYF.

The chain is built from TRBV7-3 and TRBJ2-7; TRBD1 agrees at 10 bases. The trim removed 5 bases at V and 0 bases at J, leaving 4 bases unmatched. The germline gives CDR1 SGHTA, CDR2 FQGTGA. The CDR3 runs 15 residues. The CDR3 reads CASSRDRGSSYEQYF. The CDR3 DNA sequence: TGTGCCAGCAGCCGGGACAGGGGAAGCTCCTACGAGCAGTACTTC.

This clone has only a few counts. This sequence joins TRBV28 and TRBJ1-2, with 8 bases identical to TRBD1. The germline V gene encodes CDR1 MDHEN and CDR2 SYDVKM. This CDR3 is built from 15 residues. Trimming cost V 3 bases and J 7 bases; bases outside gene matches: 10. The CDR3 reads CASSFLRQGARGYTF. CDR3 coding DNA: TGTGCCAGCAGTTTTTTACGTCAGGGGGCGCGTGGCTACACCTTC.

This chain's CDR3 is CASSSSGTDPYEQYF. The CDR3 region has the DNA TGCGCCAGCAGCAGTTCCGGGACGGACCCCTACGAGCAGTACTTC. This chain joins TRBV5-1 and TRBJ2-7, with D perhaps assigned TRBD1 or TRBD2 (5 bases each). Looked up from germline, CDR1 is SGHRS and CDR2 is YFSETQ. Trimming removed 4 bases at V and 2 bases at J, with 16 bases between. The CDR3 loop spans 15 amino acids.

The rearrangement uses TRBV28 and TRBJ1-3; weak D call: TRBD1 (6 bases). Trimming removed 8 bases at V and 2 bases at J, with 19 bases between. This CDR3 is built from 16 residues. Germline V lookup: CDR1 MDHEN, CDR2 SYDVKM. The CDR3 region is CASCLGQFTPGNTIYF. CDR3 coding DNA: TGTGCCAGCTGCTTAGGACAGTTTACCCCTGGAAACACCATATATTTT.